This T cell receptor beta chain appears in the sequencing data of a study of blood T cell repertoires in COVID-19. The wider study: Sites across the United States, Italy and Spain contributed samples from acute and convalescent COVID-19.

The assay was immunoSEQ multiplex PCR, and TCRdb's table has in-frame clones only and misses some. Of 150,000 or so clones listed, 84% are singletons. V lost 4 bases to trimming and J lost 2 bases, with 9 bases between them. This CDR3 is 13 amino acids long. CDR1 is SGHDT and CDR2 is YYEEEE in the germline V gene. Sequenced: peripheral blood. V and J are TRBV5-6 and TRBJ1-1; D ambiguous. This TCR came from a man between 35 and 55 years old who had recovered from COVID-19. CDR3 bases: TGTGCCAGCAGCCCTGGAGGCAACACTGAAGCTTTCTTT. Translated: CASSPGGNTEAFF.